The sequence of this TCR beta chain was determined in a study of cytomegalovirus exposure and HLA in healthy donors. Profiled with immunoSEQ multiplex PCR; TCRdb holds only in-frame clones, not every one. The top ten hold 2.5% to 3.5% of the sample, which has around 200,000 clones, roughly four fifths seen once. Trimming shortened V by 5 bases and J by 2 bases, and 11 bases separated the two germline ends. CDR1 is SGHNT, CDR2 YENEEA, per germline. The CDR3 has 14 amino acids. The chain employs TRBV11-3 and TRBJ2-3; D gene unclear. This TCR was recovered from a woman between 18 and 29 years old in good health and CMV-seropositive. Specimen: PBMCs. The CDR3 here is CASSIHRDTDTQYF. CDR3 in DNA: TGTGCCAGCAGCATCCACAGAGACACAGATACGCAGTATTTT.